This T cell receptor (beta chain) was observed in a study of CD8+CD57+ T cells in acquired aplastic anemia. The CDR3 extends over 15 amino acids. V lost 6 bases, J lost 1 base, and 15 bases lay in between. Germline V gene data show CDR1 as LNHDA and CDR2 as SQIVND (reference sequence). Profiles of TCR beta VDJ and CDR3 were generated from a genomic DNA template. TCRdb analysed the reads with MiXCR anew, one entry per CDR3 protein. The table includes 300,000 or so distinct CDR3 sequences, 56% detected once. Material for sequencing was sorted CD4+, CD8+, or CD8+CD57+ T cells (not recorded which) from PBMCs. J is TRBJ2-5 and V is TRBV19, with D possibly being TRBD1 or TRBD2 (5 bases each). The receptor's source is a human donor with severe aplastic anemia or a healthy control (not recorded which). CDR3: CASSPSGAAQETQYF. In nucleotides, the CDR3 is TGTGCCAGTAGCCCGTCCGGGGCAGCCCAAGAGACCCAGTACTTC.